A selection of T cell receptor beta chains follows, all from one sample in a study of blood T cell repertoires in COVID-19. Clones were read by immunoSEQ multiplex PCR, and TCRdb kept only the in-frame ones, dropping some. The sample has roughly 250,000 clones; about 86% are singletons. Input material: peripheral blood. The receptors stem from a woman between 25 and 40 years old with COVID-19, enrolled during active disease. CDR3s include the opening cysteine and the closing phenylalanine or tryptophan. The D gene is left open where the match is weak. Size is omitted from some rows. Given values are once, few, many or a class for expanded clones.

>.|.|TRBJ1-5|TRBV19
TGTGCCAGTAGCCTTAAAGCAAATCAGCCCCAGCATTTT
CASSLKANQPQHF
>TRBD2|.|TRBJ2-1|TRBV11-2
TGTGCCAGCAGCTCAGCGGGGAATCGTAATGAGCAGTTCTTC
CASSSAGNRNEQFF
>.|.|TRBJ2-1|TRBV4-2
TGTGCCAGCAGCCAAGCCCGGGGGAGCTCCTACAATGAGCAGTTCTTC
CASSQARGSSYNEQFF
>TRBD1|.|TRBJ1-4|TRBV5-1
TGCGCCAGCAGTACACAGGGGGTGGATGAAAAACTGTTTTTT
CASSTQGVDEKLFF
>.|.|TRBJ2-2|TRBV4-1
TGCGCCAGCAGCCAACCGCAGCGCACCGGGGAGCTGTTTTTT
CASSQPQRTGELFF
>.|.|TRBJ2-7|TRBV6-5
TGTGCCAGCAGTTACTCAGGGGTCGAGCAGTACTTC
CASSYSGVEQYF
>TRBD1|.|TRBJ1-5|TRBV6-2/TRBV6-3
TGTGCCAGCAGTTTCCGGGACAGGGGATTAGTTGTTAATCAGCCCCAGCATTTT
CASSFRDRGLVVNQPQHF
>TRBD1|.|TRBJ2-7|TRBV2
TGTGCCAGCAGTGAAGGGACAGGGCGGTACGAGCAGTACTTC
CASSEGTGRYEQYF
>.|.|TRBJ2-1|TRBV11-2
TGTGCCAGCAGCTTATGGGCGGGGAGCTCCTACAATGAGCAGTTCTTC
CASSLWAGSSYNEQFF
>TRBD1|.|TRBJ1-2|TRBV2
TGTGCCAGCAGTCCTCCGGGACAGGGTGCGGGCTACACCTTC
CASSPPGQGAGYTF
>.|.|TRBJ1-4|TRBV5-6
TGTGCCAGCAGCCAAGACCGACACAATGAAAAACTGTTTTTT
CASSQDRHNEKLFF
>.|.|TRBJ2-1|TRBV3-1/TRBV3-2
TGTGCCAGCAGCCTAGACAGGGACTGGGGCGGGCAGTTCTTC
CASSLDRDWGGQFF
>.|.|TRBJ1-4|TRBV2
TGTGCCAGCAGTCCAGACACGGAAGCAGGTGAAAAACTGTTTTTT
CASSPDTEAGEKLFF
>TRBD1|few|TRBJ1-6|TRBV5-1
TGCGCCAGCAGCTTATACAGCGAACAGGGGGTGAATTCACCCCTCCACTTT
CASSLYSEQGVNSPLHF
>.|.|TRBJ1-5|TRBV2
TGTGCCAGCAGTGTCCTCCAGGGTGATGGCCGCAATCAGCCCCAGCATTTT
CASSVLQGDGRNQPQHF
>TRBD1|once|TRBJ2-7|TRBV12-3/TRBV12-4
TGTGCCAGCAGGCCAACAGGGGCCTACGAGCAGTACTTC
CASRPTGAYEQYF
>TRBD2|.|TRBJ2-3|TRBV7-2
TGTGCCAGCAGCTTTAGACTAGCGGGGGGAGGAGATACGCAGTATTTT
CASSFRLAGGGDTQYF
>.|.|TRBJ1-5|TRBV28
TGTGCCAGCAGTTTGGCCAGGGGCCTCTCTAATCGACCCCAGCATTTT
CASSLARGLSNRPQHF
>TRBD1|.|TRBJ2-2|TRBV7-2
TGTGCCAGCAGCTTACGAGACAGGGGATTGGGCACCGGGGAGCTGTTTTTT
CASSLRDRGLGTGELFF
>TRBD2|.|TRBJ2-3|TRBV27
TGTGCCAGCAGAAAGCCGGGACTAATCACAGATACGCAGTATTTT
CASRKPGLITDTQYF
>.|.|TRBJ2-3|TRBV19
TGTGCCAGTAGTATAGTGGCACAGAGCACAGATACGCAGTATTTT
CASSIVAQSTDTQYF
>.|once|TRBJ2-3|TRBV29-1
TGCAGCGCTGACCGGGACACGATCACAGATACGCAGTATTTT
CSADRDTITDTQYF
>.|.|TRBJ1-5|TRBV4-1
TGCGCCAGCAGCCAAGGAGGCAATCAGCCCCAGCATTTT
CASSQGGNQPQHF
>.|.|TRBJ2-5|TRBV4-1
TGCGCCAGCAGCCAATCTGAAGAGACCCAGTACTTC
CASSQSEETQYF
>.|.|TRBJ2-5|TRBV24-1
TGTGCCACCAGTGAAAGTCAGTCAGGATTCAGGTGGGAGACCCAGTACTTC
CATSESQSGFRWETQYF